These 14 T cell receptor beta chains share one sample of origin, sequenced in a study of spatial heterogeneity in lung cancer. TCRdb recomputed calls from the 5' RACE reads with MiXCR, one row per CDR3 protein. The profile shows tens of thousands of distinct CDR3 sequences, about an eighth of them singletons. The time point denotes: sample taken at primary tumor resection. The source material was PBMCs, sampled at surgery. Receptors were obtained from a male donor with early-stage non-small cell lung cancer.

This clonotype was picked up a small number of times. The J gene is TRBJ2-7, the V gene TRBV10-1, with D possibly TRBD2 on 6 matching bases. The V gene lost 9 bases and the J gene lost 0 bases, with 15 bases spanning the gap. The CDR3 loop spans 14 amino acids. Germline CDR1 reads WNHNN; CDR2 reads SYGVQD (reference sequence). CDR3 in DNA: TGCGCCAGTTCTATTGGGGGGAGCTCCTACGAGCAGTACTTC. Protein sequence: CASSIGGSSYEQYF.

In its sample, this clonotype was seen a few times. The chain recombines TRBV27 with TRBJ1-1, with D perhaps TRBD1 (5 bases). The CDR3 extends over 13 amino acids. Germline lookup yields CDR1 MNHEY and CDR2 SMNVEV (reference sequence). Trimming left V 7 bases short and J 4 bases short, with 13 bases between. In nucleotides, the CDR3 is TGTGCCAGCAAGGTAGGGGTGGGCACTGAAGCTTTCTTT. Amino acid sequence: CASKVGVGTEAFF.

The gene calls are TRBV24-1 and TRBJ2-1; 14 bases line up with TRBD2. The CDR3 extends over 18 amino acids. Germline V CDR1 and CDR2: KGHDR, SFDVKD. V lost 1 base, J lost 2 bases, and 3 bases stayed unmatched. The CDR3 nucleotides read TGTGCCACCAGTGATTTCGGGACTAGCGGGGGACCCTACAATGAGCAGTTCTTC. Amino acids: CATSDFGTSGGPYNEQFF.

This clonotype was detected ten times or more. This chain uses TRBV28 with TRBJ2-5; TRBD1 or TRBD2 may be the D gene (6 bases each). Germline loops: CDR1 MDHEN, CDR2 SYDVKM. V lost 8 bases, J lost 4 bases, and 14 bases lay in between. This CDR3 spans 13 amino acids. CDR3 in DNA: TGTGCCAGCCAAGAGGGGGGCCTAGAGACCCAGTACTTC. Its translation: CASQEGGLETQYF.

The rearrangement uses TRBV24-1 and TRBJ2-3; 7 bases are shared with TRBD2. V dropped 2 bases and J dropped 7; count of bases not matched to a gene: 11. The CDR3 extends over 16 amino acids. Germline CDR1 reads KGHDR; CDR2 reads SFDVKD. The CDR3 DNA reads TGTGCCACCAGTGATTCAAAACGCGGGGGTTTACATACGCAGTATTTT. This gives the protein CATSDSKRGGLHTQYF.

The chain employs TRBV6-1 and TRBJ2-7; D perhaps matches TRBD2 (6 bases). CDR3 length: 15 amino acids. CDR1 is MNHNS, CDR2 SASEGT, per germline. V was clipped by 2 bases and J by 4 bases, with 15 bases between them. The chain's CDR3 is CASSETHGTAYEQYF. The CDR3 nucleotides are TGTGCCAGCAGTGAAACCCACGGGACTGCGTACGAGCAGTACTTC.

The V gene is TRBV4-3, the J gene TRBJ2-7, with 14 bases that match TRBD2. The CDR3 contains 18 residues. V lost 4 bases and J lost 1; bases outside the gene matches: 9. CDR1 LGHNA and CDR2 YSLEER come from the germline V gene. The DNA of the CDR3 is TGCGCCAGCAGCCTAACCGGGACTAGCGGGGGTCATTCCTACGAGCAGTACTTC. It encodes CASSLTGTSGGHSYEQYF.

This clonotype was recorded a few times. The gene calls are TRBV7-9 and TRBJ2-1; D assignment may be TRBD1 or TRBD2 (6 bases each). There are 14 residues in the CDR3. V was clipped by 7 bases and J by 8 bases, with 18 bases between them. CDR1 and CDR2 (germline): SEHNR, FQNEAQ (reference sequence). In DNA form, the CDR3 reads TGTGCCAGCACCTCCGACAGGAGGGCCGATGAGCAGTTCTTC. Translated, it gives CASTSDRRADEQFF.

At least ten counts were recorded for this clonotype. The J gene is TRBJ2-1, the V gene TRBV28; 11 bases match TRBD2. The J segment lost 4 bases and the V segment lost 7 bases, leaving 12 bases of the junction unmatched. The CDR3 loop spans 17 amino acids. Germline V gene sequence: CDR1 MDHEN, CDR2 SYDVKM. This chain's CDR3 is CASKSLAGLADYNEQFF. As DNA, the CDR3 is TGTGCCAGCAAAAGTTTGGCGGGACTAGCGGATTACAATGAGCAGTTCTTC.

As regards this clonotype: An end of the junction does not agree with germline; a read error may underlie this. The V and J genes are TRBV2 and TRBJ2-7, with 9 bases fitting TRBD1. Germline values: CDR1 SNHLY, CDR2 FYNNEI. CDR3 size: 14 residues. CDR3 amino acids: CANSGGQGHYEQYF. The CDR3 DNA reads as TGTGCCAACAGTGGGGGACAGGGTCACTACGAGCAGTACTTC.

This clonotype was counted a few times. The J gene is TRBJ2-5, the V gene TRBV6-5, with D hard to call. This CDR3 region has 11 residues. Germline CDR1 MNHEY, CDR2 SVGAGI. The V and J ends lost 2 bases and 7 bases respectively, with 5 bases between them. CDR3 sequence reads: CASSYGGTQYF. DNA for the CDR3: TGTGCCAGCAGTTACGGTGGGACCCAGTACTTC.

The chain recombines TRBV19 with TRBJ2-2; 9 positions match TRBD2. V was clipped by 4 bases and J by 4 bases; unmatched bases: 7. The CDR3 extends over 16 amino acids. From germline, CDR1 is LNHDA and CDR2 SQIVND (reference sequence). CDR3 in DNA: TGTGCCAGTAGTACCCGAGCGGGGGGACCCACCGGGGAGCTGTTTTTT. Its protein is CASSTRAGGPTGELFF.

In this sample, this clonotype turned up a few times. The CDR3 sequence is CASSLGTGILKETQYF. The CDR3 coding sequence is TGTGCCAGCAGCTTAGGAACCGGGATCCTCAAGGAGACCCAGTACTTC. The chain couples TRBV7-2 to TRBJ2-5; TRBD2 is a possible D gene (5 bases). Trimming cost V 1 base and J 5 bases, with 17 bases left between them. There are 16 residues in the CDR3. The germline CDR1 and CDR2 sequences are SGHTA and FQGNSA.

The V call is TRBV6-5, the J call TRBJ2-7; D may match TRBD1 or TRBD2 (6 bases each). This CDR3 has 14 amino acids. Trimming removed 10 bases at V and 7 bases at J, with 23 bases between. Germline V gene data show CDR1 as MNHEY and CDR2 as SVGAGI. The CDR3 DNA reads TGTGCCACCTCCAGGGGAAACACGGGGAGGGAGCAGTACTTC. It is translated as CATSRGNTGREQYF.